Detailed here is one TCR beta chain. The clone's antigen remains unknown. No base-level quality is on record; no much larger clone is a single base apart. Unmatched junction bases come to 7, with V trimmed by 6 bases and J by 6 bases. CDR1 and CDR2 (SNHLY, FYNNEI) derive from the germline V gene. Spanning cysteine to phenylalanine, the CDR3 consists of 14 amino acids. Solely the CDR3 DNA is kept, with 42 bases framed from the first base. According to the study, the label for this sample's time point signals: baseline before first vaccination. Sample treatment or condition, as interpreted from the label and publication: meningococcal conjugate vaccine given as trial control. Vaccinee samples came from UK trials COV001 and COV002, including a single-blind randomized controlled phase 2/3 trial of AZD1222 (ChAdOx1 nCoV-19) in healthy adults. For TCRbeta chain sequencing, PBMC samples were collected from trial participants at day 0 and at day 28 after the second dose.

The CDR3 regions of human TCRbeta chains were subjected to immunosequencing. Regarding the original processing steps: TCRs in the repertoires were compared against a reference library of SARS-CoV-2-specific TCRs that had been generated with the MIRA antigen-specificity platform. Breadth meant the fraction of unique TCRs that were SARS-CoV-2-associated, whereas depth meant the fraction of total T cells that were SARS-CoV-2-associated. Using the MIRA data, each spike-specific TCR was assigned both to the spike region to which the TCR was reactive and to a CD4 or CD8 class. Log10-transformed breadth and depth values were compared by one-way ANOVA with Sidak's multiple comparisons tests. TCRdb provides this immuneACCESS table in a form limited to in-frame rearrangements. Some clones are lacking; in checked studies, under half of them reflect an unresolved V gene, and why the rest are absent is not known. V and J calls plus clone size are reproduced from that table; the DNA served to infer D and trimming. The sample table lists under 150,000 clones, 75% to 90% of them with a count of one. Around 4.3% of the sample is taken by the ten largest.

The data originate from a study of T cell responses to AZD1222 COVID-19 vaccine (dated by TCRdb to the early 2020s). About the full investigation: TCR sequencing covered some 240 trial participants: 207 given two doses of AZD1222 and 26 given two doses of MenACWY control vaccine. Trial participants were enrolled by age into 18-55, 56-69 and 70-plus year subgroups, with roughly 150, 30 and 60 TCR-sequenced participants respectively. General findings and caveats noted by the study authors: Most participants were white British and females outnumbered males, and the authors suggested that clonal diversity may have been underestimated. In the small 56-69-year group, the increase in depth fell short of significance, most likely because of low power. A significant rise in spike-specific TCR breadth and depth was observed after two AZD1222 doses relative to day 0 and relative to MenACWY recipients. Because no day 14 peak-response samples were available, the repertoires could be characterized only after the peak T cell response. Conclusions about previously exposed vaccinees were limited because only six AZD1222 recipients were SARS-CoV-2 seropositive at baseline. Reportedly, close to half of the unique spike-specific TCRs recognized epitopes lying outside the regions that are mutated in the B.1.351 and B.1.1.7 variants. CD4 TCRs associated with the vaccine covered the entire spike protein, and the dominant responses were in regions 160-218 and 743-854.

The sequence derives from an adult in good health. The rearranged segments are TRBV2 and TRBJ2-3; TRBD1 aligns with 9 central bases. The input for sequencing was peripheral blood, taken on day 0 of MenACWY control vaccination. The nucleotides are TGTGCCAGCAGCAAACAGGGGGCGTGGGATACGCAGTATTTT. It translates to CASSKQGAWDTQYF.